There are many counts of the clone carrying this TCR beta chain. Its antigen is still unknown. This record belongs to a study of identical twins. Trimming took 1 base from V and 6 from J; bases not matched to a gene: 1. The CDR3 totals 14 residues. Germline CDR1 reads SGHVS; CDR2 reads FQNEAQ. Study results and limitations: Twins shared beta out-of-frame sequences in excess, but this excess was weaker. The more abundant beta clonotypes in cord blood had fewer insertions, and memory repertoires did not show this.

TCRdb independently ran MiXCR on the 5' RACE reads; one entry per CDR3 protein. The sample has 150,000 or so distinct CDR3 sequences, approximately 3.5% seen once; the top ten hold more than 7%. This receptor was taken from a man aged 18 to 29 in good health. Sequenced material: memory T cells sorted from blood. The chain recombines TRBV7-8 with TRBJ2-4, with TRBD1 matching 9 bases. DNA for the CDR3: TGTGCCAGCAGCTTAGGGGACAGGGTAAACATTCAGTACTTC. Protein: CASSLGDRVNIQYF.